The 15 T cell receptor beta chains in this list originate from one sample, sequenced in a study of cytomegalovirus exposure and HLA in healthy donors. The data were produced by immunoSEQ multiplex PCR, yet TCRdb's version contains in-frame clones alone and is incomplete. The sample yields approximately 100,000 clones, roughly nine tenths seen once. The sequencing sample was made of PBMCs. These receptors were obtained from a man between 18 and 29 years old in good health and CMV-seropositive.

This chain connects TRBV25-1 to TRBJ1-6; D unresolved. Germline V gene data show CDR1 as MGHDK and CDR2 as SYGVNS. Trimming shortened V by 6 bases and J by 0 bases, and 6 bases separated the two germline ends. This CDR3 is built from 14 residues. The CDR3: CASRQSSYNSPLHF. The CDR3 DNA reads TGTGCCAGCAGACAGAGCTCCTATAATTCACCCCTCCACTTT.

CDR3 sequence reads: CASSLVGSGSNEQYF. CDR3 DNA sequence: TGTGCCAGCAGCTTAGTTGGTAGCGGGAGTAACGAGCAGTACTTC. V gene TRBV11-3 combines with J gene TRBJ2-7, with 9 bases identical to TRBD2. Trimming cost V 1 base and J 5 bases; bases outside gene matches: 6. Germline lookup yields CDR1 SGHNT and CDR2 YENEEA. The CDR3 is made up of 15 amino acids.

The chain has TRBV29-1 and TRBJ1-5; D not certain. CDR1 SQVTM and CDR2 ANQGSEA come from the germline V gene. The CDR3 runs 13 residues. V gave up 3 bases and J gave up 0 bases, with 6 bases separating them. In nucleotides, the CDR3 is TGCAGCGTTGAGGAGAATAGCAATCAGCCCCAGCATTTT. Translated: CSVEENSNQPQHF.

The rearrangement joins TRBV19 to TRBJ1-1; TRBD1 agrees at 9 bases. Germline-derived CDR1 and CDR2 are LNHDA and SQIVND (reference sequence). This CDR3 is built from 14 residues. Trimming took 4 bases from V and 4 from J; bases not matched to a gene: 4. The CDR3 sequence: CASSTPTGGTEAFF. DNA of the CDR3: TGTGCCAGTAGTACCCCGACAGGGGGCACTGAAGCTTTCTTT. The full variable domain, in which reference TRBV19 and TRBJ1-1 provide the parts outside the CDR3, is DGGITQSPKYLFRKEGQNVTLSCEQNLNHDAMYWYRQDPGQGLRLIYYSQIVNDFQKGDIAEGYSVSREKKESFPLTVTSAQKNPTAFYLCASSTPTGGTEAFFGQGTRLTVV.

The CDR3 here is CASSADGTPGYEQYF. Here the CDR3 DNA reads TGTGCCAGCAGCGCCGACGGCACCCCAGGCTACGAGCAGTACTTC. The genes are TRBV6-5 and TRBJ2-7; D gene unclear. CDR1 and CDR2 (germline): MNHEY, SVGAGI. The CDR3 covers 15 residues. Trimming removed 6 bases at V and 3 bases at J, with 18 bases between.

This clone is medium-sized by share. The chain uses TRBV4-2 and TRBJ2-3; the match to TRBD2 covers 8 bases. The CDR3 has 15 amino acids. Germline V gene lookup returns CDR1 LGHNA and CDR2 YNFKEQ. V lost 2 bases and J lost 6; bases outside the gene matches: 7. The CDR3 loop is CASSQQAGGPDTQYF. The CDR3 DNA sequence: TGTGCCAGCAGCCAACAGGCGGGGGGCCCTGATACGCAGTATTTT.

The rearrangement joins TRBV7-2 to TRBJ1-4; weak D call: TRBD1 (5 bases). V lost 2 bases and J 4 bases, leaving 17 bases between the germline ends. CDR3 length equals 17 residues. Germline CDR1 is SGHTA and CDR2 is FQGNSA. CDR3 DNA sequence: TGTGCCAGCAGCTTATCCCCATACGGGGGGGATAATGAAAAACTGTTTTTT. It translates to CASSLSPYGGDNEKLFF.

The genes are TRBV4-3 and TRBJ2-3; tentative D call: TRBD1 (5 bases). This CDR3 region has 17 residues. The germline V and J ends were trimmed by 4 bases and 2 bases, with 19 bases remaining between them. Germline V gene data show CDR1 as LGHNA and CDR2 as YSLEER. As DNA, the CDR3 is TGCGCCAGCAGCCGAGATCAGGGCCTAGTAAACACAGATACGCAGTATTTT. Its protein product is CASSRDQGLVNTDTQYF.

The rearrangement joins TRBV4-3 to TRBJ2-2; TRBD2 is a possible D gene (6 bases). The V gene's germline CDR1 is LGHNA and CDR2 YSLEER. V was cut by 1 base and J by 2 bases, with 11 bases left in between. CDR3 size: 16 residues. The chain's CDR3 is CASSQAVSGNTGELFF. The CDR3 DNA follows: TGCGCCAGCAGCCAAGCTGTTAGCGGCAACACCGGGGAGCTGTTTTTT.

This chain uses TRBV9 with TRBJ2-2; possible D gene TRBD2, 6 bases. Germline CDR1 reads SGDLS; CDR2 reads YYNGEE. V lost 1 base, J lost 2 bases, and 15 bases lay in between. The CDR3 consists of 17 residues. CDR3 DNA: TGTGCCAGCAGCGTAAGTGGAGGGGACCTTAACACCGGGGAGCTGTTTTTT. Translating it yields CASSVSGGDLNTGELFF. The complete variable domain, with remaining parts taken from reference TRBV9 and TRBJ2-2, reads DSGVTQTPKHLITATGQRVTLRCSPRSGDLSVYWYQQSLDQGLQFLIQYYNGEERAKGNILERFSAQQFPDLHSELNLSSLELGDSALYFCASSVSGGDLNTGELFFGEGSRLTVL.

V usage is TRBV5-4 and J usage is TRBJ2-5; weak D call: TRBD1 (6 bases). The V end lost 4 bases, the J end lost 0 bases, and 10 bases lay between the germline ends. Looked up from germline, CDR1 is SGHNT and CDR2 is YYREEE (reference sequence). The CDR3 spans 14 residues. CDR3 coding DNA: TGTGCCAGCAGCCAAGACAGGTACCAAGAGACCCAGTACTTC. It specifies CASSQDRYQETQYF.

This rearrangement joins TRBV19 to TRBJ1-5; no clear D. Trimming took off 3 bases at V and 8 bases at J, with 11 bases between the two ends. Per the germline V gene, CDR1 is LNHDA and CDR2 is SQIVND (reference sequence). This CDR3 contains 13 residues. CDR3 region: CASSIVGREPQHF. CDR3 nucleotides: TGTGCCAGTAGTATTGTGGGGAGAGAGCCCCAGCATTTT. The complete variable domain, with remaining parts taken from reference TRBV19 and TRBJ1-5, reads DGGITQSPKYLFRKEGQNVTLSCEQNLNHDAMYWYRQDPGQGLRLIYYSQIVNDFQKGDIAEGYSVSREKKESFPLTVTSAQKNPTAFYLCASSIVGREPQHFGDGTRLSIL.

The V call is TRBV9, the J call TRBJ1-1, with 8 bases matching TRBD1. The V gene's germline CDR1 is SGDLS and CDR2 YYNGEE. The CDR3 runs to 19 residues. The J segment lost 4 bases and the V segment lost 4 bases, leaving 21 bases of the junction unmatched. The DNA for the CDR3 is TGTGCCAGCAGCCCCACTCGCGAGGTCGGAGACAGGGGTGGCACTGAAGCTTTCTTT. Translation: CASSPTREVGDRGGTEAFF.

The chain combines TRBV12-5 with TRBJ1-4; TRBD1 might be the D (6 bases). This CDR3 contains 14 residues. With 3 bases removed from V and 1 base from J, the gap between germline ends came to 6 bases. Per the germline V gene, CDR1 is LGHNT and CDR2 is FRNRAP. CDR3 coding DNA: TGTGCTAGTGGTTTACAGGGAACTAATGAAAAACTGTTTTTT. Its protein is CASGLQGTNEKLFF.

This clone showed up just once. The genes are TRBV5-1 and TRBJ2-7, with 10 positions matching TRBD2. Germline V gene data show CDR1 as SGHRS and CDR2 as YFSETQ. The junction had 8 bases not matched to a gene; V was cut back by 3 bases and J by 2 bases. The CDR3 totals 16 residues. The CDR3: CASSYEPGLATYEQYF. The CDR3 nucleotides read TGCGCCAGCAGCTATGAACCGGGACTAGCGACCTACGAGCAGTACTTC.